This T cell receptor beta chain was obtained from a study of T-cell memory formation after mild COVID-19 (dated by TCRdb to the early 2020s). For the wider study: TCR sequence clusters from the two donors were largely donor specific. In a couple of donors, T-cell clones that expanded and contracted after mild COVID-19 were tracked by sequencing TCRalpha and TCRbeta repertoires over time. The cohort was made up of two young adult volunteers, one female and one male, who were previously healthy. The full study reports these points: The second-wave clones that peaked on day 37 were not confirmed to be SARS-CoV-2 specific. From day 15 to 85, contracting clones showed balanced CD4/CD8 phenotypes, whereas a second wave of clones that expanded from day 15 to 37 leaned towards CD4+. Some responding clones were detected in pre-infection memory, which suggested that pre-existing cross-reactive memory T cells had joined the SARS-CoV-2 response. Contracting CD4+ clones appeared mostly in the CM and EM memory subsets, whereas CD8+ clones were enriched in EMRA. The study covered only a couple of mild cases, and larger cohorts including severe cases with pre-infection samples were considered necessary.

TCRdb shows the sequencer as Illumina NovaSeq 6000. cDNA libraries for TCRalpha and TCRbeta were prepared by 5'RACE using constant-segment primers, with sample barcodes and unique molecular identifiers added. RNA was extracted from every sample with Trizol reagent. The libraries were amplified in two PCR steps, and the second step added a second sample barcode and Illumina TruSeq adapters. Sequencing of the libraries was done on an Illumina NovaSeq, producing 2 x 150 bp paired-end reads. Turning to the authors' computational methods: The reads were demultiplexed and collapsed into UMI-guided consensus sequences using migec v1.2.7. Using mixcr v2.1.11, UMI consensuses were aligned to TRA and TRB V and J templates and then assembled into clonotypes. Expanded or contracted clonotypes were those called significant by both edgeR and NoisET, with noise models trained on biological replicates. For edgeR calls, the cutoffs were a false discovery rate-adjusted p below 0.01 and a log2 fold-change threshold of 1. As an exploratory analysis of dynamics, max-normalized trajectories of the 1000 most abundant clonotypes were examined with PCA combined with hierarchical clustering. Each responding clone was given a CD4 or CD8 phenotype based on the CD4+ and CD8+ repertoires, which had been sequenced separately. TCRdb passed the public sequencing reads through fastp at Q25 and MiXCR, retaining productive beta sequences. Rows matching on CDR3 protein sequence are summarized as one entry with the most common DNA and genes. For this entry, the V and J calls and clone size follow TCRdb and not the study's own pipeline. A total of more than 350,000 distinct CDR3 sequences appear in this sample, approximately 15% of them only once. The ten largest clones capture roughly 21% of the sample.

This clonotype showed up just a few times. No cognate antigen has been identified for it. Base-call qualities are not available, and no considerably larger clone is one nucleotide away. Ficoll-Paque density gradient centrifugation was used to isolate PBMCs. Spanning cysteine to phenylalanine, the CDR3 consists of 15 amino acids. Only the CDR3 DNA is retained, 45 bases long and in frame from the first base. V loses 0 bases, J loses 6 bases, and the germline ends lie 14 bases apart. CDR1 is given as SGDLS and CDR2 as YYNGEE, both from the germline V gene. Sequencing input: PBMCs or a T cell subset sorted from them (not recorded which). This chain joins TRBV9 to TRBJ2-3, with the D call perhaps TRBD1 or TRBD2, each one matching 5 bases. This receptor was taken from a man aged 18-30 years who had mild COVID-19 (a few samples of this study predate the infection). The sample titles of this study are shuffled in the database, so cell type and time point are left out; the donor was told from shared clones. The CDR3 corresponds to CASSVEGTKRDTQYF. The nucleotide sequence reads as follows: TGTGCCAGCAGCGTAGAGGGGACCAAGAGGGATACGCAGTATTTT.